The T cell receptor beta chain described here comes from a study of cytomegalovirus exposure and HLA in healthy donors. Study conclusions and caveats: Specificity of a few CMV-associated chains for CMV antigens was verified in vitro.

The CDR3 contains 16 residues. Trimming pared 0 bases from V and 0 bases from J, leaving 9 bases between. Remarks on this clone: What it binds is not known.

Using immunoSEQ multiplex PCR, the repertoire was profiled, and TCRdb retains in-frame clones only, with some absent. The sample records around 160,000 clones, roughly 80% being singletons. The sequence was collected from a man younger than 40 in good health and CMV-seropositive. The specimen was PBMCs. V gene TRBV23-1 combines with J gene TRBJ1-3, with D perhaps matching TRBD1 (5 bases). TRBV23-1 is treated as an ORF (open reading frame) with a function not yet certain. The CDR3 sequence: CASSQSAGSSGNTIYF. The CDR3 DNA reads as TGCGCCAGCAGTCAATCAGCAGGGTCCTCTGGAAACACCATATATTTT.